This paragraph covers one TCR beta chain sequence. No antigen is known for it. The sample originates from a study of CD8+CD57+ T cells in acquired aplastic anemia. Study outcomes and limitations: The same twenty-nine CD8+ CDR3 sequences occurred in patients and in controls.

Patients who underwent sequencing had shown CD8+CD57+ cell expansion by flow cytometry. Looked up from germline, CDR1 is SGHAT and CDR2 is FQNNGV. The CDR3 is made up of 16 amino acids. V was cut by 5 bases and J by 9 bases, with 23 bases left in between. The TCR beta profiling, which covered VDJ combination and CDR3 sequence, was carried out using genomic DNA as the template. TCRdb itself ran the reads through MiXCR, one entry per CDR3 protein. The sample gives around 170,000 distinct CDR3 sequences, roughly half of which show up once; over 7.5% is in the top ten. V is TRBV11-2 and J is TRBJ2-1, with a possible D match to TRBD2 (6 bases). Sequencing was done on a sample of sorted CD4+, CD8+, or CD8+CD57+ T cells (not recorded which) from PBMCs. The receptor was isolated from a human donor with aplastic anemia. CDR3 bases: TGTGCCAGCAGCCGGGTGGCAGCGCCTCTCGGGGGTGAGCAGTTCTTC. Its translation is CASSRVAAPLGGEQFF.